These T cell receptor beta chains were read from a single sample in a study of blood T cell repertoires in COVID-19. The method was immunoSEQ multiplex PCR; TCRdb's version includes in-frame clones alone and lacks a portion of them. The top ten hold under 6% of the sample, which has tens of thousands of clones, over 75% seen once. Input material: peripheral blood. These receptors were taken from a human donor in a cohort sampled during active COVID-19. Each CDR3 is given with its conserved first and last residue. A D gene is named only where the DNA matches it firmly. Clone size is given for some rows only: seen once, a few or many times, or a class if the clone is expanded.

J | length | V | size | D | CDR3 | DNA
TRBJ1-2 | 14 | TRBV5-6 | NA | TRBD1 | CASSFVSGTEGYTF | TGTGCCAGCAGCTTTGTATCCGGGACAGAAGGCTACACCTTC
TRBJ2-3 | 15 | TRBV4-2 | NA | TRBD2 | CASSRSGGLEDTQYF | TGTGCCAGCAGCCGAAGCGGGGGGCTTGAAGATACGCAGTATTTT
TRBJ2-7 | 15 | TRBV5-4 | few | TRBD2 | CASSSLAGLTYEQYF | TGTGCCAGCAGCTCCCTAGCGGGTCTGACCTACGAGCAGTACTTC
TRBJ2-1 | 14 | TRBV9 | NA | NA | CASSPGSSYNEQFF | TGTGCCAGCAGCCCAGGCAGCTCCTACAATGAGCAGTTCTTC
TRBJ2-1 | 14 | TRBV6-2/TRBV6-3 | once | NA | CASSYGRGNNEQFF | TGTGCCAGCAGTTATGGACGGGGGAACAATGAGCAGTTCTTC
TRBJ1-6 | 15 | TRBV6-5 | NA | NA | CASRTESSYNSPLHF | TGTGCCAGCAGAACCGAGAGCTCCTATAATTCACCCCTCCACTTT
TRBJ1-4 | 15 | TRBV9 | NA | TRBD1 | CASSPRDRDNEKLFF | TGTGCCAGCAGCCCCCGGGACAGGGATAATGAAAAACTGTTTTTT
TRBJ2-7 | 15 | TRBV7-9 | NA | NA | CASSQKVGGAYEQYF | TGTGCCAGCAGCCAAAAGGTCGGGGGAGCCTACGAGCAGTACTTC
TRBJ2-3 | 17 | TRBV6-7 | NA | NA | CASSYPAQFWATDTQYF | TGTGCCAGCAGTTATCCCGCACAGTTTTGGGCCACAGATACGCAGTATTTT
TRBJ2-1 | 14 | TRBV7-9 | NA | TRBD2 | CASSLAGTTDEQFF | TGTGCCAGCAGCTTAGCGGGGACTACGGATGAGCAGTTCTTC
TRBJ1-1 | 13 | TRBV15 | NA | TRBD1 | CATSITGGTEAFF | TGTGCCACCAGCATAACAGGGGGCACTGAAGCTTTCTTT
TRBJ2-1 | 17 | TRBV7-2 | many | NA | CASSLAGRPPLVNEQFF | TGTGCCAGCAGCTTAGCCGGTCGGCCTCCCCTAGTCAATGAGCAGTTCTTC
TRBJ1-3 | 14 | TRBV30 | NA | NA | CAWSAPNSGNTIYF | TGTGCCTGGAGTGCCCCTAATTCAGGAAACACCATATATTTT
TRBJ1-2 | 16 | TRBV6-5 | NA | NA | CASSSDRSAIGYGYTF | TGTGCCAGCAGTTCCGACAGGTCGGCGATTGGCTATGGCTACACCTTC
TRBJ1-1 | 14 | TRBV10-1 | NA | TRBD1 | CASSRDRGLSEAFF | TGCGCCAGCAGCCGGGACAGGGGGCTTTCTGAAGCTTTCTTT
TRBJ2-5 | 15 | TRBV24-1 | NA | TRBD2 | CATSETSGSQETQYF | TGTGCCACCAGTGAGACTAGCGGGAGCCAAGAGACCCAGTACTTC
TRBJ2-3 | 16 | TRBV7-6 | NA | TRBD1 | CASSLVTGGAPSTQYF | TGTGCCAGCAGCTTGGTTACAGGGGGCGCCCCCAGTACGCAGTATTTT
TRBJ2-5 | 14 | TRBV28 | NA | NA | CASNKGNRQETQYF | TGTGCCAGCAATAAGGGGAATCGACAAGAGACCCAGTACTTC
TRBJ2-7 | 16 | TRBV12-1 | NA | NA | CASSSLPGQGFYEQYF | TGTGCCAGCAGCTCCTTACCGGGACAGGGTTTCTACGAGCAGTACTTC
TRBJ2-7 | 14 | TRBV7-8 | NA | NA | CASSLFRTPYEQYF | TGTGCCAGCAGCTTATTCAGGACACCATACGAGCAGTACTTC
TRBJ2-5 | 14 | TRBV6-5 | NA | TRBD2 | CASSNRDYKETQYF | TGTGCCAGCAGTAACCGGGACTACAAAGAGACCCAGTACTTC
TRBJ1-1 | 14 | TRBV7-9 | NA | NA | CASSLASVNTEAFF | TGTGCCAGCAGCTTAGCTAGCGTGAACACTGAAGCTTTCTTT
TRBJ2-3 | 14 | TRBV7-2 | NA | NA | CASSLVSGGDTQYF | TGTGCCAGCAGCCTGGTTTCGGGGGGCGATACGCAGTATTTT
TRBJ2-1 | 17 | TRBV5-4 | NA | TRBD2 | CASSPLGAGASYNEQFF | TGTGCCAGCAGCCCCCTCGGGGCGGGAGCATCCTACAATGAGCAGTTCTTC
TRBJ1-2 | 15 | TRBV7-8 | NA | NA | CASSLETTGMGGYTF | TGTGCCAGCAGCTTAGAGACCACAGGGATGGGCGGCTACACCTTC
TRBJ1-1 | 13 | TRBV6-5 | NA | NA | CASSPSTVSEAFF | TGTGCCAGCAGTCCCTCGACAGTGTCTGAAGCTTTCTTT
TRBJ2-2 | 14 | TRBV5-6 | NA | NA | CASSLDRYTGELFF | TGTGCCAGCAGCTTGGACAGGTACACCGGGGAGCTGTTTTTT
TRBJ2-2 | 14 | TRBV5-1 | NA | NA | CASSSALESGELFF | TGCGCCAGCAGCAGCGCTCTAGAGTCCGGGGAGCTGTTTTTT
TRBJ1-1 | 17 | TRBV27 | NA | NA | CASSFPKTGGANTEAFF | TGTGCCAGCAGTTTCCCCAAGACAGGTGGGGCGAACACTGAAGCTTTCTTT
TRBJ2-5 | 17 | TRBV5-4 | NA | TRBD2 | CASSLPGRLAGEETQYF | TGTGCCAGCAGCCTCCCCGGCCGCCTAGCGGGGGAAGAGACCCAGTACTTC
TRBJ2-7 | 15 | TRBV10-2 | NA | TRBD1 | CASSGGQSSSYEQYF | TGCGCCAGCAGTGGGGGACAGTCGAGCTCCTACGAGCAGTACTTC
TRBJ2-1 | 14 | TRBV5-4 | NA | TRBD1 | CASSRGDRGHEQFF | TGTGCCAGCAGCCGGGGGGACAGGGGCCATGAGCAGTTCTTC
TRBJ2-7 | 14 | TRBV6-5 | NA | TRBD1 | CASSASGTGLEQYF | TGTGCCAGCAGCGCCTCCGGGACAGGGCTCGAGCAGTACTTC
TRBJ2-4 | 15 | TRBV5-6 | NA | NA | CASSSRRLPKNIQYF | TGTGCCAGCAGCTCAAGGCGGCTTCCCAAAAACATTCAGTACTTC
TRBJ1-6 | 16 | TRBV4-2 | NA | NA | CASSPRSGHDNSPLHF | TGTGCCAGCAGCCCCCGATCGGGACATGATAATTCACCCCTCCACTTT
TRBJ2-5 | 12 | TRBV15 | NA | NA | CATDKLMRTQYF | TGTGCCACCGATAAGTTAATGAGGACCCAGTACTTC
TRBJ2-3 | 15 | TRBV4-1 | NA | NA | CASSPPRTAGDTQYF | TGCGCCAGCAGCCCTCCCCGGACCGCGGGAGATACGCAGTATTTT
TRBJ2-1 | 16 | TRBV5-1 | once | NA | CASSLAGANFLNEQFF | TGCGCCAGCAGCTTGGCAGGGGCGAACTTTCTCAATGAGCAGTTCTTC
TRBJ2-7 | 15 | TRBV6-6 | NA | TRBD1 | CASCPDREFRDEQYF | TGTGCCAGCTGCCCTGACAGGGAATTCAGGGACGAGCAGTACTTC
TRBJ2-1 | 18 | TRBV11-2 | few | TRBD2 | CASSLDTLAGGPSSEQFF | TGTGCCAGCAGCTTAGATACCCTAGCGGGGGGGCCGTCATCTGAGCAGTTCTTC
TRBJ2-2 | 13 | TRBV9 | NA | NA | CASSASTTGELFF | TGTGCCAGCAGCGCATCGACTACCGGGGAGCTGTTTTTT
TRBJ1-5 | 14 | TRBV6-6 | NA | NA | CASSLRGGHQPQHF | TGTGCCAGCAGTTTGAGGGGAGGGCATCAGCCCCAGCATTTT
TRBJ2-7 | 14 | TRBV5-1 | NA | TRBD1 | CASSLRGQGDEQYF | TGCGCCAGCAGCTTGAGGGGGCAGGGGGACGAGCAGTACTTC
TRBJ2-7 | 11 | TRBV14 | NA | NA | CASSQDLKQYF | TGTGCCAGCAGCCAAGATCTAAAGCAGTACTTC
TRBJ2-1 | 17 | TRBV4-1 | NA | NA | CASHAYGGAGQPGEQFF | TGCGCCAGCCACGCCTATGGGGGGGCGGGGCAACCGGGTGAGCAGTTCTTC
TRBJ2-1 | 12 | TRBV6-5 | NA | NA | CASGSPYNEQFF | TGTGCCAGCGGGAGCCCCTACAATGAGCAGTTCTTC
TRBJ2-7 | 15 | TRBV5-1 | NA | TRBD2 | CASSFSAGVSYEQYF | TGCGCCAGCAGCTTCTCGGCGGGGGTCTCCTACGAGCAGTACTTC
TRBJ2-3 | 14 | TRBV10-3 | NA | TRBD2 | CAIRTSGEVDTQYF | TGTGCCATCAGGACTAGCGGGGAGGTAGATACGCAGTATTTT
TRBJ2-3 | 18 | TRBV3-1/TRBV3-2 | NA | TRBD2 | CASSQDPLAGGATDTQYF | TGTGCCAGCAGCCAAGATCCTCTAGCGGGAGGGGCCACAGATACGCAGTATTTT
TRBJ1-4 | 14 | TRBV5-1 | NA | NA | CASTRGGTNEKLFF | TGCGCCAGCACCCGGGGTGGCACTAATGAAAAACTGTTTTTT
TRBJ1-2 | 13 | TRBV30 | NA | NA | CAWSVLTEDGYTF | TGTGCCTGGAGTGTGCTAACCGAGGATGGCTACACCTTC
TRBJ1-1 | 14 | TRBV6-2/TRBV6-3 | NA | TRBD1 | CASSYDRANTEAFF | TGTGCCAGCAGTTACGACAGGGCGAACACTGAAGCTTTCTTT
TRBJ2-7 | 18 | TRBV18 | NA | TRBD2 | CASSPRTSGSEGSYEQYF | TGTGCCAGCTCACCTCGGACTAGCGGGAGTGAAGGGTCCTACGAGCAGTACTTC
TRBJ1-3 | 15 | TRBV6-1 | NA | NA | CASSEATLQGYTIYF | TGTGCCAGCAGTGAAGCGACTCTACAGGGATACACCATATATTTT